Presented here are 24 T cell receptor beta chains from one specimen sequenced in a study of PD-L1 blockade in urothelial cancer. Sequencing was performed with immunoSEQ multiplex PCR; in TCRdb, only in-frame clones are kept and a portion is missing. The table shows tens of thousands of clones, with approximately 85% occurring only once. The time point denotes: peripheral blood 6 weeks after treatment start. The input for sequencing was PBMCs, taken around atezolizumab (anti-PD-L1) treatment. All receptors come from a man aged 50-60 years with urothelial cancer.

The chain carries TRBV5-1 and TRBJ1-1, with D unresolved. Trimming removed 0 bases from V and 0 bases from J, with 6 bases in between. This CDR3 has 14 amino acids. CDR1 SGHRS and CDR2 YFSETQ come from the germline V gene. CDR3 sequence: CASSLVEMNTEAFF. For the CDR3, the DNA is TGCGCCAGCAGCTTGGTAGAAATGAACACTGAAGCTTTCTTT.

The genes are TRBV14 and TRBJ2-1; 7 bases are a match to TRBD2. V trimming: 1 base; J trimming: 3 bases; junction bases outside the gene matches: 6. Germline V gene lookup returns CDR1 SGHDN and CDR2 FVKESK. The CDR3 is made up of 16 amino acids. The CDR3 DNA reads as TGTGCCAGCAGCCAAGGGGGGAGGGTGGTCTACAATGAGCAGTTCTTC. Protein sequence: CASSQGGRVVYNEQFF.

This clone was seen a single time. The V gene is TRBV6-5, the J gene TRBJ1-1; the D gene is possibly TRBD1 (6 bases). V lost 7 bases and J lost 5, with 17 bases in between. The CDR3 runs 14 residues. Looked up from germline, CDR1 is MNHEY and CDR2 is SVGAGI. For the CDR3, the DNA is TGTGCCAGCACCCAAATCCCACAGGGAACTGAAGCTTTCTTT. Protein product: CASTQIPQGTEAFF.

The J gene is TRBJ2-1, the V gene TRBV5-6, with TRBD1 matching over 10 bases. Germline CDR1 and CDR2: SGHDT and YYEEEE. Germline trimming cut 4 bases from V and 5 bases from J; bases unmatched to any gene: 9. The CDR3 has 16 residues. The CDR3 spells CASSTMTGGINNEQFF. The DNA of the CDR3 is TGTGCCAGCAGCACGATGACAGGGGGCATAAACAATGAGCAGTTCTTC.

The chain recombines TRBV5-1 with TRBJ2-3; TRBD2 might be the D (6 bases). The CDR3 has 16 amino acids. Germline V CDR1 and CDR2: SGHRS, YFSETQ. V dropped 0 bases and J dropped 0 bases, with 11 bases sitting between them. The CDR3 region has the DNA TGCGCCAGCAGCTTGGGCCGGGGGTTAAGCACAGATACGCAGTATTTT. It translates to CASSLGRGLSTDTQYF.

This clone occurred once. The rearrangement links TRBV6-5 to TRBJ2-1; D perhaps matches TRBD2 (6 bases). V was cut by 2 bases and J by 10 bases, with 15 bases left in between. Germline V lookup: CDR1 MNHEY, CDR2 SVGAGI. The CDR3 contains 14 residues. CDR3 region: CASSYGKPGGEQFF. The CDR3 nucleotides read TGTGCCAGCAGTTACGGCAAACCCGGGGGAGAGCAGTTCTTC.

The chain couples TRBV25-1 to TRBJ2-7; the D is unclear. Trimming took off 4 bases at V and 1 base at J, with 11 bases between the two ends. CDR1 MGHDK and CDR2 SYGVNS come from the germline V gene. The CDR3 totals 14 residues. CDR3 DNA: TGTGCCAGCAGTGGACCGACACGTTCCTACGAGCAGTACTTC. This encodes CASSGPTRSYEQYF.

V and J are TRBV19 and TRBJ2-7, with a possible D match to TRBD2 (6 bases). The CDR3 length is 14 residues. Trimming pared 0 bases from V and 4 bases from J, leaving 10 bases between. Germline V lookup: CDR1 LNHDA, CDR2 SQIVND (reference sequence). Here the CDR3 DNA reads TGTGCCAGTAGTATAGACCCGGGAGATTACGAGCAGTACTTC. This encodes CASSIDPGDYEQYF.

V and J are TRBV5-3 and TRBJ2-1; possibly TRBD2 for D (5 bases). TRBV5-3 belongs to the ORF category, with a function that is uncertain. The germline V and J ends were trimmed by 0 bases and 5 bases, with 15 bases remaining between them. The CDR3 length is 16 residues. Here the CDR3 DNA reads TGTGCCAGAAGCTTGGCGACCCCGCGGGCCCACAATGAGCAGTTCTTC. Translating it yields CARSLATPRAHNEQFF.

The table lists this clone with a few counts. The chain links TRBV6-6 to TRBJ1-6; maybe TRBD1 (6 bases). V was cut by 4 bases and J by 8 bases, with 15 bases left in between. The CDR3 contains 15 residues. Germline V gene data show CDR1 as MNHNY and CDR2 as SVGAGI (reference sequence). The CDR3 DNA is TGTGCCAGCAGTTTTAGGACAGCCGGGGATTCACCCCTCCACTTT. Translation gives CASSFRTAGDSPLHF.

The CDR3 is CAYRQSRNEQFF. CDR3 DNA sequence: TGTGCCTACAGACAGTCTAGAAATGAGCAGTTCTTC. This sequence joins TRBV30 and TRBJ2-1, with D perhaps matching TRBD1 (5 bases). The CDR3 is 12 amino acids. Germline CDR1 is GTSNPN and CDR2 is SVGIG (reference sequence). V was cut by 7 bases and J by 7 bases, with 14 bases left in between.

This clone was counted between two and nine times. Other DNA sequences from this sample encode an identical CDR3 as well. The chain carries TRBV15 and TRBJ1-4, with 7 bases that match TRBD1. Germline CDR1 reads LNHNV; CDR2 reads YYDKDF (reference sequence). V trimming: 1 base; J trimming: 4 bases; junction bases outside the gene matches: 0. This CDR3 region has 14 residues. CDR3 nucleotide sequence: TGTGCCACCAGCAGAGGACAGGGTAATGAAAAACTGTTTTTT. It codes for CATSRGQGNEKLFF.

The sample holds one count of this clone. This chain uses TRBV4-2 with TRBJ2-7; 7 nucleotides align to TRBD1. Germline trimming cut 1 base from V and 0 bases from J; bases unmatched to any gene: 6. Germline V gene lookup returns CDR1 LGHNA and CDR2 YNFKEQ. The CDR3 totals 16 residues. CDR3 in amino acids: CASSQGPGQNSYEQYF. CDR3 sequence (DNA): TGTGCCAGCAGCCAAGGCCCGGGACAGAACTCCTACGAGCAGTACTTC.

V is TRBV7-9 and J is TRBJ2-7; 7 bases align to TRBD1. The CDR3 spans 16 residues. Germline V gene data show CDR1 as SEHNR and CDR2 as FQNEAQ (reference sequence). J gave up 1 base and V 5 bases, and 11 bases lay outside the gene matches. The CDR3 protein is CASSQGQTPSSYEQYF. The CDR3 nucleotides read TGTGCCAGCAGCCAGGGACAGACTCCCAGTTCCTACGAGCAGTACTTC.

The rearrangement uses TRBV28 and TRBJ2-3; D is uncertain. Germline assignment: CDR1 MDHEN and CDR2 SYDVKM. The CDR3 runs 12 residues. Trimming left V 2 bases short and J 7 bases short, with 7 bases between. CDR3 DNA sequence: TGTGCCAGCAGTTTAATCAGTAATACGCAGTATTTT. Translation gives CASSLISNTQYF.

The rearrangement joins TRBV5-1 to TRBJ2-7; TRBD1 agrees at 8 bases. The CDR3 loop spans 15 amino acids. V lost 10 bases, J lost 0 bases, and 12 bases stayed unmatched. The germline V gene has CDR1 SGHRS and CDR2 YFSETQ. The CDR3 is CASPWGTGVSYEQYF. The CDR3 region has the DNA TGCGCCTCCCCCTGGGGGACAGGAGTCTCCTACGAGCAGTACTTC.

This clone was counted only a few times. This chain connects TRBV18 to TRBJ2-7; 8 nucleotides align to TRBD1. J lost 3 bases, V lost 4 bases, and 11 bases had no gene match. This CDR3 contains 16 residues. The germline V gene encodes CDR1 KGHSH and CDR2 LQKENI. The CDR3 is CASSLKTGQVNYEQYF. The CDR3 coding sequence is TGTGCCAGCTCACTGAAGACGGGACAGGTCAACTACGAGCAGTACTTC.

The CDR3, as DNA: TGCGCCAGCAGCAGTAATCAGCCCCAGCATTTT. Its translation is CASSSNQPQHF. This chain joins TRBV10-1 and TRBJ1-5; D is undetermined. Per the germline V gene, CDR1 is WNHNN and CDR2 is SYGVQD (reference sequence). The CDR3 contains 11 residues. The V gene lost 6 bases and the J gene lost 4 bases, with 4 bases spanning the gap.

V gene TRBV6-5 combines with J gene TRBJ1-1; D gene ambiguous. Germline CDR1 and CDR2: MNHEY and SVGAGI. This CDR3 has 13 residues. Trimming cost V 5 bases and J 4 bases, with 11 bases left between them. DNA of the CDR3: TGTGCCAGCAGTAACCGCGGCTCCACTGAAGCTTTCTTT. Translation gives CASSNRGSTEAFF.

The J gene is TRBJ2-2, the V gene TRBV6-4, with TRBD1 as a possible D gene (7 bases). The V end lost 6 bases, the J end lost 3 bases, and 26 bases lay between the germline ends. Germline CDR1 MRHNA, CDR2 SNTAGT. There are 19 residues in the CDR3. CDR3 coding DNA: TGTGCCAGCAGGGGGGGACAGTGGAGAATCCGCGAAGACACCGGGGAGCTGTTTTTT. Its translation: CASRGGQWRIREDTGELFF.

Concerning this clone itself: Within the sample, other DNA sequences also encode this same CDR3. The V call is TRBV10-2, the J call TRBJ1-1; 10 bases agree with TRBD1. Germline V lookup: CDR1 WSHSY, CDR2 SAAADI. J lost 3 bases, V lost 6 bases, and 1 base had no gene match. This CDR3 has 13 amino acids. CDR3 amino acids: CASRDRGYTEAFF. The CDR3 DNA sequence: TGCGCCAGCAGGGACAGGGGGTACACTGAAGCTTTCTTT.

This clone was recorded once. V and J are TRBV19 and TRBJ2-7; weak D call: TRBD2 (5 bases). Germline V lookup: CDR1 LNHDA, CDR2 SQIVND (reference sequence). The V gene lost 3 bases and the J gene lost 0 bases, with 9 bases spanning the gap. This CDR3 is built from 14 residues. The CDR3 DNA sequence: TGTGCCAGTAGTATGGTGGGGAGCTCCTACGAGCAGTACTTC. Protein product: CASSMVGSSYEQYF.

The chain uses TRBV19 and TRBJ2-7; 11 bases are shared with TRBD2. The CDR3 is made up of 16 amino acids. Germline values: CDR1 LNHDA, CDR2 SQIVND (reference sequence). J was trimmed by 2 bases and V by 4 bases; bases with no gene match: 7. This CDR3 reads CASSKGLADDPYEQYF. In DNA form, the CDR3 reads TGTGCCAGTAGTAAGGGACTAGCGGACGATCCCTACGAGCAGTACTTC.

This chain connects TRBV27 to TRBJ2-7, with D perhaps matching TRBD2 (6 bases). Trimming cost V 3 bases and J 4 bases, with 13 bases left between them. The CDR3 has 14 amino acids. Germline assignment: CDR1 MNHEY and CDR2 SMNVEV (reference sequence). CDR3 sequence (DNA): TGTGCCAGCAGTTTTGGCAGGACTATTTACGAGCAGTACTTC. Amino acid sequence: CASSFGRTIYEQYF.